There are a few counts of the clone carrying this TCR beta chain. As yet, its antigen is unknown. TCRdb re-derived calls from the 5' RACE reads in MiXCR, one entry per CDR3 protein. The sample comprises some 70,000 distinct CDR3 sequences, roughly 17% of which are singletons, and about 31% rests with the top ten. The data are from a study of T-cell memory formation after mild COVID-19. The wider study: Clusters of TCRs were largely donor specific.

Broader study findings: Nothing confirmed that second-wave clones peaking on day 37 were specific for SARS-CoV-2. Researchers report contracting CD4+ clones mostly in CM and EM, with CD8+ clones in EMRA. Clones contracting across day 15 to 85 had a balanced CD4/CD8 profile; later expanding clones leaned CD4+.

The origin of this receptor is an adult woman who had mild COVID-19 (a few samples of this study predate the infection). Cell type and time point are not known. Sample: PBMCs or a T cell subset sorted from them (not recorded which).

CDR3 residues: CASSFDPASSGNTIYF. The CDR3, as DNA: TGTGCCAGCAGTTTTGACCCGGCGAGCTCTGGAAACACCATATATTTT. The chain combines TRBV28 with TRBJ1-3; no reliable D call. V was cut by 3 bases and J by 0 bases, with 12 bases left in between. The CDR3 spans 16 residues. The germline CDR1 and CDR2 sequences are MDHEN and SYDVKM. Complete variable domain (other parts from reference TRBV28 and TRBJ1-3): DVKVTQSSRYLVKRTGEKVFLECVQDMDHENMFWYRQDPGLGLRLIYFSYDVKMKEKGDIPEGYSVSREKKERFSLILESASTNQTSMYLCASSFDPASSGNTIYFGEGSWLTVV.